This TCR beta chain was observed in a study of Ad26.COV2.S vaccination and SARS-CoV-2 variants. About the research overall: Intramuscular Ad26.COV2.S at 5x10^10 or 1x10^11 viral particles.

TCRdb keeps only in-frame clones here, not all; method: immunoSEQ multiplex PCR. This repertoire shows about 420,000 clones, around 89% found once; its top ten account for 3.6%. The treatment was: over 15 received Ad26.COV2.S at low or high dose, single or two shots; 5 received placebo; per-sample allocation not given. Samples came from day 63 after the first vaccine or placebo injection. With 10 bases removed from V and 0 bases from J, the gap between germline ends came to 11 bases. CDR3 length: 13 amino acids. CDR1 is SGDLS and CDR2 is YYNGEE in the germline V gene. About this clone itself: What it recognizes is unknown.

Study-wide points: Whether participants received vaccine or placebo, their non-spike TCR breadth was similar. Placebo recipients trailed vaccine recipients in spike-specific TCR breadth.

The sample was peripheral blood, taken in a trial of Ad26.COV2.S vaccine versus placebo. The source is a person between 18 and 59 years old who received the Ad26.COV2.S COVID-19 vaccine or a placebo. The chain is built from TRBV9 and TRBJ1-3, with D unclear. CDR3 sequence: CAPLPLSGNTIYF. Written as DNA, the CDR3 is TGTGCCCCTCTCCCACTCTCTGGAAACACCATATATTTT. Full variable domain (rest looked up from reference TRBV9 and TRBJ1-3): DSGVTQTPKHLITATGQRVTLRCSPRSGDLSVYWYQQSLDQGLQFLIQYYNGEERAKGNILERFSAQQFPDLHSELNLSSLELGDSALYFCAPLPLSGNTIYFGEGSWLTVV.